These T cell receptor beta chains were read from a single sample in a study of T cells in narcolepsy. The repertoire was sequenced with immunoSEQ multiplex PCR; TCRdb's copy has only in-frame clones and lacks some. This sample yields tens of thousands of clones, of which about four fifths are seen a single time; 0.71% belongs to the top ten. Sequencing was performed on CD45RA- memory CD4+ T cells from PBMCs. Receptor source: a human donor with narcolepsy. Each CDR3 is given with its conserved first and last residue. A D gene is named only where the DNA matches it firmly. Only some rows state a clone size, as once, few, many or a class for expanded clones.

D	V	size	J	CDR3	DNA
.	TRBV4-3	.	TRBJ2-5	CASSQEYGPGTQYF	TGCGCCAGCAGCCAAGAATACGGCCCCGGGACCCAGTACTTC
.	TRBV7-9	.	TRBJ2-5	CASSHTETQYF	TGTGCCAGCAGCCACACAGAGACCCAGTACTTC
.	TRBV6-6	once	TRBJ1-1	CASSFQDTEAFF	TGTGCCAGCAGTTTTCAAGATACTGAAGCTTTCTTT
.	TRBV25-1	.	TRBJ1-4	CASSEQGLGEKLFF	TGTGCCAGCAGTGAACAGGGGTTGGGAGAAAAACTGTTTTTT
.	TRBV6-1	.	TRBJ1-5	CATSTHLPSNQPQHF	TGTGCCACCTCAACCCACCTACCAAGCAATCAGCCCCAGCATTTT
.	TRBV28	.	TRBJ1-1	CASMPPQGRATEAFF	TGTGCCAGCATGCCCCCCCAGGGCCGAGCCACTGAAGCTTTCTTT
.	TRBV4-1	.	TRBJ2-7	CASSQDSGLRGQYF	TGCGCCAGCAGCCAAGATTCCGGACTCAGAGGGCAGTACTTC
.	TRBV11-3	.	TRBJ2-2	CASSLDMTGELFF	TGTGCCAGCAGCTTAGATATGACCGGGGAGCTGTTTTTT
.	TRBV19	.	TRBJ1-2	CASSAGLLFGYTF	TGTGCCAGTAGTGCCGGGCTCCTATTCGGCTACACCTTC
.	TRBV11-3	.	TRBJ1-1	CASSVIRDTEAFF	TGTGCCAGCAGCGTTATTAGGGACACTGAAGCTTTCTTT
TRBD1	TRBV28	.	TRBJ2-1	CASSKLGQAYNEQFF	TGTGCCAGCAGTAAACTCGGACAGGCATACAATGAGCAGTTCTTC
.	TRBV7-9	.	TRBJ1-2	CASSTLRDFDGYTF	TGTGCCAGCAGCACACTCCGGGACTTCGATGGCTACACCTTC
.	TRBV5-1	.	TRBJ1-1	CASSAEGSWTEAFF	TGCGCCAGCAGCGCCGAGGGGAGTTGGACTGAAGCTTTCTTT
.	TRBV11-3	.	TRBJ1-2	CASSSGNPLSGYTF	TGTGCCAGCAGCTCGGGAAACCCCCTGAGTGGCTACACCTTC
TRBD2	TRBV5-4	.	TRBJ2-3	CASSFLSLAGNTDTQYF	TGTGCCAGCAGCTTCTTGTCCCTAGCGGGTAACACAGATACGCAGTATTTT
.	TRBV29-1	.	TRBJ1-1	CSGQEMNTEAFF	TGCAGCGGACAGGAGATGAACACTGAAGCTTTCTTT
.	TRBV5-1	.	TRBJ2-1	CASSLDRVGGEQFF	TGCGCCAGCAGCTTAGACAGGGTGGGGGGTGAGCAGTTCTTC
TRBD2	TRBV7-2	few	TRBJ2-2	CASSQRGGRVGELFF	TGTGCCAGCAGCCAGCGGGGGGGCCGAGTCGGGGAGCTGTTTTTT
.	TRBV12-5	.	TRBJ2-4	CASGLGGLDNGIAKNIQYF	TGTGCTAGTGGTTTGGGTGGGCTCGACAACGGGATAGCCAAAAACATTCAGTACTTC
TRBD2	TRBV5-1	.	TRBJ2-2	CASSSGLDPGELFF	TGCGCCAGCAGCTCTGGACTAGACCCCGGGGAGCTGTTTTTT
TRBD1	TRBV7-2	.	TRBJ1-5	CASSFGQGGMSNQPQHF	TGTGCCAGCAGCTTTGGACAGGGAGGGATGAGCAATCAGCCCCAGCATTTT
.	TRBV27	.	TRBJ2-7	CASREAGTRSYEQYF	TGTGCCAGCAGAGAAGCCGGGACGAGGTCCTACGAGCAGTACTTC
.	TRBV6-5	.	TRBJ2-7	CASSVDFSAGFEQYF	TGTGCCAGCAGTGTAGACTTTTCGGCGGGGTTCGAGCAGTACTTC
TRBD2	TRBV6-5	.	TRBJ2-7	CASSYSGLAGANEQYF	TGTGCCAGCAGTTACTCGGGACTAGCGGGAGCTAACGAGCAGTACTTC
TRBD1	TRBV4-2	.	TRBJ2-1	CASSQRDRGQYNEQFF	TGTGCCAGCAGCCAAAGGGACAGGGGGCAGTACAATGAGCAGTTCTTC
.	TRBV7-6	.	TRBJ1-1	CASSLSTGNTEAFF	TGTGCCAGCAGCTTAAGTACAGGGAACACTGAAGCTTTCTTT
.	TRBV7-9	.	TRBJ2-1	CASSLASQGSVYNEQFF	TGTGCCAGCAGCTTAGCCTCACAGGGAAGCGTCTACAATGAGCAGTTCTTC
TRBD1	TRBV19	.	TRBJ2-5	CASSIAGQGQYF	TGTGCCAGTAGTATCGCGGGACAGGGCCAGTACTTC
TRBD2	TRBV27	.	TRBJ2-3	CASRSEGRAPDTQYF	TGTGCCAGTAGATCAGAAGGGAGGGCCCCAGATACGCAGTATTTT
.	TRBV6-5	.	TRBJ2-7	CASETVYEQYF	TGTGCCAGCGAGACAGTCTACGAGCAGTACTTC
TRBD2	TRBV7-8	.	TRBJ2-3	CASSPRTSGSTDTQYF	TGTGCCAGCAGCCCCAGGACTAGCGGGAGCACAGATACGCAGTATTTT
.	TRBV2	.	TRBJ2-2	CASSRPPGELFF	TGTGCCAGCAGCCGGCCCCCCGGGGAGCTGTTTTTT
.	TRBV28	.	TRBJ2-2	CAAGGVMVSGELFF	TGTGCCGCTGGCGGAGTAATGGTCTCCGGGGAGCTGTTTTTT
.	TRBV6-5	once	TRBJ2-1	CASSTPRATFF	TGTGCCAGCAGTACCCCCCGGGCCACGTTCTTC
.	TRBV28	.	TRBJ2-2	CASTLTINRRTGELFF	TGTGCCAGCACCTTGACAATCAACCGTAGGACCGGGGAGCTGTTTTTT
TRBD1	TRBV30	.	TRBJ1-2	CAWRRDSPLVGYTF	TGTGCCTGGAGGCGGGACAGCCCCCTAGTGGGTTACACCTTC
TRBD1	TRBV18	.	TRBJ1-2	CASSPIGTGSNGYTF	TGTGCCAGCTCACCCATAGGGACAGGTTCGAATGGCTACACCTTC
.	TRBV28	.	TRBJ2-7	CASSLTAYEQYF	TGTGCCAGCAGTTTAACGGCGTACGAGCAGTACTTC
TRBD2	TRBV11-1	.	TRBJ2-2	CASSFLSGADTGELFF	TGTGCCAGCAGCTTCTTGAGCGGGGCGGACACCGGGGAGCTGTTTTTT
.	TRBV5-4	.	TRBJ2-7	CASSLYGRLGEQYF	TGTGCCAGCAGCTTGTACGGGAGACTCGGCGAGCAGTACTTC
.	TRBV7-3	.	TRBJ1-1	CASSLREGTEAFF	TGTGCCAGCAGCTTAAGAGAGGGCACTGAAGCTTTCTTT
.	TRBV6-1	.	TRBJ1-2	CASRRQNYGYTF	TGTGCCAGCAGGCGTCAGAACTATGGCTACACCTTC
.	TRBV5-4	.	TRBJ1-4	CASSYVGRNEKLFF	TGTGCCAGCAGCTACGTTGGACGGAATGAAAAACTGTTTTTT
.	TRBV28	.	TRBJ1-2	CASSPGRSANYGYTF	TGTGCCAGCAGTCCCGGACGGTCAGCTAACTATGGCTACACCTTC
.	TRBV5-6	.	TRBJ2-7	CASSLGGTDQQYF	TGTGCCAGCAGCTTGGGAGGGACCGACCAGCAGTACTTC
.	TRBV29-1	once	TRBJ2-2	CSAGHPGELFF	TGCAGCGCTGGGCACCCCGGGGAGCTGTTTTTT
TRBD1	TRBV5-6	.	TRBJ1-5	CASSWWGQGAGQPQHF	TGTGCCAGCAGCTGGTGGGGACAGGGGGCAGGTCAGCCCCAGCATTTT
.	TRBV5-8	.	TRBJ2-2	CASSLRRTGELFF	TGTGCCAGCAGCTTGAGGAGAACCGGGGAGCTGTTTTTT
TRBD2	TRBV7-3	.	TRBJ2-7	CASSFRAGGEQYF	TGTGCCAGCAGCTTCAGAGCGGGAGGCGAGCAGTACTTC
TRBD1	TRBV10-3	few	TRBJ1-2	CAITPTGSGYTF	TGTGCCATCACTCCGACAGGGTCTGGCTACACCTTC
.	TRBV7-9	few	TRBJ2-7	CASSPTRTGLTDEQYF	TGTGCCAGCAGCCCGACTCGAACAGGGTTGACCGACGAGCAGTACTTC
TRBD2	TRBV19	.	TRBJ2-2	CASISGSRNTGELFF	TGTGCCAGTATTAGCGGGAGTAGGAACACCGGGGAGCTGTTTTTT
.	TRBV20-1	few	TRBJ2-2	CSASPTGELFF	TGCAGTGCTAGCCCTACCGGGGAGCTGTTTTTT
.	TRBV7-2	.	TRBJ1-1	CASSFSKNTEAFF	TGTGCCAGCAGCTTTTCAAAGAACACTGAGGCTTTCTTT
.	TRBV5-1	.	TRBJ2-5	CASSQRETQYF	TGCGCCAGCAGCCAGCGGGAGACCCAGTACTTC
.	TRBV11-3	.	TRBJ2-5	CASSSTTQETQYF	TGTGCCAGCAGCTCGACTACTCAAGAGACCCAGTACTTC
.	TRBV5-5	.	TRBJ2-7	CASSLAGTLSSYEQYF	TGTGCCAGCAGCTTGGCGGGGACATTGAGCTCCTACGAGCAGTACTTC
.	TRBV6-6	.	TRBJ1-4	CATRGLPNEKLFF	TGTGCCACAAGGGGGTTGCCTAATGAAAAACTGTTTTTT
.	TRBV7-2	.	TRBJ1-1	CASSTVPNTEAFF	TGTGCCAGCAGCACCGTCCCGAACACTGAAGCTTTCTTT
.	TRBV19	.	TRBJ1-2	CASSIAGTGGYGYTF	TGTGCCAGTAGTATAGCGGGGACGGGAGGTTATGGCTACACCTTC